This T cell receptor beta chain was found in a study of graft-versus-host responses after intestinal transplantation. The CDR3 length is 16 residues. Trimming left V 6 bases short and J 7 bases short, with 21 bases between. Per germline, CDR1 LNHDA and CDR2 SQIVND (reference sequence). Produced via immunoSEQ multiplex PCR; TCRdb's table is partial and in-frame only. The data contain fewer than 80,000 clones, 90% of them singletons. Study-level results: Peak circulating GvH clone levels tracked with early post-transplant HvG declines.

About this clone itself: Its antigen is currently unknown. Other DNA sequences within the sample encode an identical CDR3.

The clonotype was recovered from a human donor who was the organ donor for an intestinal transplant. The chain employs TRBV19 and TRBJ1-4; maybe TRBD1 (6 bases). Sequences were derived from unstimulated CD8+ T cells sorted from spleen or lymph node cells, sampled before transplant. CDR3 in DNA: TGTGCCAGTAGGGTCGTGGACAGCCCCCTCGTTGAAAAACTGTTTTTT. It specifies CASRVVDSPLVEKLFF. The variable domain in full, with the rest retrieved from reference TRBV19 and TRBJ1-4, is DGGITQSPKYLFRKEGQNVTLSCEQNLNHDAMYWYRQDPGQGLRLIYYSQIVNDFQKGDIAEGYSVSREKKESFPLTVTSAQKNPTAFYLCASRVVDSPLVEKLFFGSGTQLSVL.